The entry below gives a single T cell receptor beta chain sequence along with its context. The sample is drawn from a study of T cell responses to AZD1222 COVID-19 vaccine. Only in-frame clones appear in the TCRdb table, and some are missing; sequencing was by immunoSEQ multiplex PCR. The sample shows roughly 200,000 clones, approximately 94% of them seen only once. The sequences come from peripheral blood, collected on day 0 of MenACWY control vaccination. The clonotype was recovered from an adult in good health.

CDR3 nucleotides: TGTGCCAGTAGTACCAAGACAGGGGGGAACACTGAAGCTTTCTTT. Protein sequence: CASSTKTGGNTEAFF. The chain links TRBV19 to TRBJ1-1, with TRBD1 matching over 9 bases. V was pared by 4 bases and J by 1 base, with 4 bases of the junction left unmatched. The CDR3 has 15 residues. CDR1 is LNHDA and CDR2 is SQIVND in the germline V gene (reference sequence).